This T cell receptor (beta chain) stems from a study of identical twins (dated by TCRdb to 2016 to 2017). For the wider study: TCR alpha and beta repertoires from monozygotic twins, unrelated adults of various ages and cord blood were deep-sequenced to test whether fetal clonotypes persist. To rule out contamination, the twin experiments were replicated at different times with different library preparation protocols.

What the authors observed across the whole study: Abundant cord blood beta clonotypes had fewer insertions, young adult naive repertoires showed a similar but weaker trend, and memory repertoires showed no such trend. Out-of-frame TCR alpha sharing in monozygotic twins was systematically underestimated by recombination models, whereas sharing between unrelated individuals was in agreement with the recombination models. Conclusions relied on cross-sectional statistical analysis, since the same donors could not be followed over many years. Invariant T cells such as MAIT and iNKT could partly confound zero-insertion analyses, although diverse VJ usage argued against such confounding for most clonotypes. The excess sharing between twins in beta out-of-frame sequences was weaker because fewer shared sequences reduced the signal-to-noise ratio. Compared with coincidental sharing between unrelated individuals, an excess of low generation-probability sequences was observed among out-of-frame TCR alpha sequences shared between twins.

Relative to germline, V is 3 bases shorter and J is 9 bases shorter, with 10 bases between their ends. The CDR1 and CDR2 encoded by the germline V gene (reference sequence) are SGHNT and YYREEE. There are 12 amino acids in the CDR3, from cysteine to phenylalanine inclusive. The CDR3 DNA has 36 bases and is translated from base 1. Every donor was a healthy Caucasian. The twin cohort comprised three pairs of female monozygotic twins, all aged roughly 18 to 29 years. Miltenyi CD45RO+ enrichment and human naive T-cell isolation kits were used to isolate memory (CD45RO+) and naive T cells from PBMC. Library creation used 5' RACE. Reads for this sample came from an Illumina HiSeq 2000. A universal primer binding site was introduced by template switching, and a unique molecular identifier was present in the final cDNA, enabling accurate counting of TCR cDNA molecules. First-strand cDNA for TCR alpha and beta chains was synthesized from specific primers in the conserved constant-segment region. To control for contamination, each cDNA library was double barcoded with a SMART-Mk sample barcode plus Illumina barcodes. TruSeq adapter sequences and Illumina sample barcodes were added in two successive PCR steps. The TCR alpha and beta cDNA libraries were sequenced on the Illumina HiSeq platform using custom primers. Per the original workflow: Raw reads were processed with MiGEC to extract unique molecular identifiers, and MiXCR was used to determine CDR3 positions. For each individual, recombination models were inferred using an EM algorithm with the repgenHMM and IGoR tools. Shared clonotypes were analyzed with the tcR package in R, and sharing was normalized by the product of cloneset sizes. To study raw recombination without the effects of thymic and clonal selection, out-of-frame nonproductive sequences were analyzed. The raw public reads went through TCRdb reprocessing: fastp at Q25, MiXCR clone calling, in-frame beta chains kept. Here each entry gathers all rows of one CDR3 protein and keeps the most common genes and DNA. TCRdb, not the original authors, processed these V and J calls. Here the sample has roughly 290,000 distinct CDR3 sequences; about 8.1% occur a single time. Less than 2.5% of the sample belongs to the ten largest clones.

This clonotype was seen at least ten times. Its target antigen remains unknown. No much larger clone is present one base from it, and per-base qualities are unavailable. In addition, the sample was reused for a study of yellow fever vaccine responses in identical twins. According to the second study: The T cell response to vaccination in identical twins was reported by the authors to appear partly convergent and partly personalized. In the study, vaccine-responding T cell clones were precisely tracked in identical twins.

The V and J segments used are TRBV5-4 and TRBJ2-1; the D gene remains uncertain. This receptor was taken from a woman aged 18-29 years in good health. Sequencing was carried out using memory (CD45RO+) T cells sorted from blood. The intended sense of this specimen's cell subset or site label: CD45RO+ enriched T cells. The DNA sequence follows: TGTGCCAGCAGCTCCGTTGGCGCTGAGCAGTTCTTC. The encoded protein is CASSSVGAEQFF.